The 24 T cell receptor beta chains below all came from one sample that was sequenced in a study of OX40 agonist ivuxolimab in advanced cancers. Produced via immunoSEQ multiplex PCR; TCRdb's table is partial and in-frame only. The table has approximately 49,000 clones, 65% to 90% seen once. The sequenced sample was CD4+ or CD8+ T cells sorted from blood, obtained in a trial of the OX40 agonist ivuxolimab. These receptor sequences come from an adult with an advanced solid tumor such as melanoma, head and neck, liver or kidney cancer.

This clone was counted once. The chain combines TRBV7-8 with TRBJ1-1; TRBD1 aligns across 8 bases. The trim removed 3 bases at V and 4 bases at J, leaving 10 bases unmatched. Germline values: CDR1 SGHVS, CDR2 FQNEAQ. This CDR3 has 16 residues. The CDR3 sequence is CASSLMTGVRVTEAFF. CDR3 nucleotide sequence: TGTGCCAGCAGCTTGATGACAGGGGTTAGAGTCACTGAAGCTTTCTTT.

In DNA form, the CDR3 reads TGTGCCAGCAGTTCTTTATTTACCGACAGATTGAACACTGAAGCTTTCTTT. Protein product: CASSSLFTDRLNTEAFF. The chain carries TRBV28 and TRBJ1-1; tentatively, D is TRBD1 (5 bases). From germline, CDR1 is MDHEN and CDR2 SYDVKM. The V gene lost 4 bases and the J gene lost 0 bases, with 18 bases spanning the gap. The CDR3 sequence is 17 residues long.

This chain uses TRBV7-9 with TRBJ1-2, with D perhaps TRBD1 (5 bases). Trimming pared 2 bases from V and 6 bases from J, leaving 13 bases between. Germline V gene lookup returns CDR1 SEHNR and CDR2 FQNEAQ (reference sequence). The CDR3 is made up of 14 amino acids. Written as DNA, the CDR3 is TGTGCCAGCAGCTTATCCGAGGGGCAGCATGGCTACACCTTC. Translated, it gives CASSLSEGQHGYTF. Full variable domain (remainder filled in from reference TRBV7-9 and TRBJ1-2): DTGVSQNPRHKITKRGQNVTFRCDPISEHNRLYWYRQTLGQGPEFLTYFQNEAQLEKSRLLSDRFSAERPKGSFSTLEIQRTEQGDSAMYLCASSLSEGQHGYTFGSGTRLTVV.

This clone showed up just a few times. The gene calls are TRBV28 and TRBJ2-3, with unresolved D. This CDR3 has 13 residues. Germline V lookup: CDR1 MDHEN, CDR2 SYDVKM. The ends were cut back, 5 bases at V and 5 bases at J, with 11 bases in the middle. The CDR3 DNA reads TGTGCCAGCAGTCCGCCTAGTAGAGATACGCAGTATTTT. Translation gives CASSPPSRDTQYF.

The chain joins TRBV18 to TRBJ2-1, with D unresolved. The CDR3 loop spans 15 amino acids. V was clipped by 2 bases and J by 0 bases, with 8 bases between them. Looked up from germline, CDR1 is KGHSH and CDR2 is LQKENI. In DNA, the CDR3 is TGTGCCAGCTCACCAGGCACGAGCTCCTACAATGAGCAGTTCTTC. This translates into CASSPGTSSYNEQFF.

J is TRBJ2-7 and V is TRBV19; 7 bases are shared with TRBD1. This CDR3 has 16 residues. The J segment lost 2 bases and the V segment lost 5 bases, leaving 12 bases of the junction unmatched. Germline-derived CDR1 and CDR2 are LNHDA and SQIVND (reference sequence). In DNA, the CDR3 is TGTGCCAGTAGTGGGGAACAGACAGGGAACCCCTACGAGCAGTACTTC. The encoded protein is CASSGEQTGNPYEQYF.

This chain uses TRBV6-1 with TRBJ1-6; tentative D call: TRBD1 (6 bases). V lost 6 bases and J lost 8, with 8 bases in between. The germline CDR1 and CDR2 sequences are MNHNS and SASEGT. This CDR3 region has 12 residues. For the CDR3, the DNA is TGTGCCAGCAGACCAGGGGATTCACCCCTCCACTTT. Translated: CASRPGDSPLHF.

This chain joins TRBV2 and TRBJ1-5; D possibly corresponds to TRBD1 (6 bases). The CDR3 has 13 residues. CDR1 and CDR2 (germline): SNHLY, FYNNEI. V was shortened by 6 bases and J by 5 bases, with 11 bases between the two germline ends. This CDR3 reads CASSGQNYQPQHF. The CDR3 DNA is TGTGCCAGCAGCGGACAGAATTATCAGCCCCAGCATTTT.

The chain combines TRBV19 with TRBJ1-3, with D perhaps matching TRBD1 (5 bases). The length of the CDR3 is 14 residues. Trimming cost V 8 bases and J 0 bases, with 11 bases left between them. CDR1 and CDR2 from the germline V gene are LNHDA and SQIVND (reference sequence). The CDR3 region is CASRGGLSGNTIYF. For the CDR3, the DNA is TGTGCCAGTCGGGGCGGACTCTCTGGAAACACCATATATTTT.

V is TRBV5-6 and J is TRBJ1-5, with TRBD1 as a possible D gene (5 bases). CDR3 size: 13 residues. Trimming took 4 bases from V and 6 from J, leaving 11 bases between them. Per germline, CDR1 SGHDT and CDR2 YYEEEE. The CDR3 DNA is TGTGCCAGCAGCATGGGGGTAGGTCAGCCCCAGCATTTT. Its protein is CASSMGVGQPQHF. The complete variable domain, with remaining parts taken from reference TRBV5-6 and TRBJ1-5, reads DAGVTQSPTHLIKTRGQQVTLRCSPKSGHDTVSWYQQALGQGPQFIFQYYEEEERQRGNFPDRFSGHQFPNYSSELNVNALLLGDSALYLCASSMGVGQPQHFGDGTRLSIL.

The chain is built from TRBV7-9 and TRBJ2-7; D gene unclear. The CDR3 totals 13 residues. CDR1 and CDR2 from the germline V gene are SEHNR and FQNEAQ (reference sequence). Trimming left V 1 base short and J 7 bases short, with 11 bases between. The CDR3 region is CASSLGYGQEQYV. For the CDR3, the DNA is TGTGCCAGCAGCTTAGGGTACGGGCAGGAGCAGTACGTC.

The gene calls are TRBV27 and TRBJ2-1, with D possibly TRBD2 on 6 matching bases. V was trimmed by 1 base and J by 8 bases, leaving 9 bases between them. The CDR3 consists of 13 residues. Per germline, CDR1 MNHEY and CDR2 SMNVEV (reference sequence). The CDR3 DNA reads as TGTGCCAGCAGTTTATGGGGCGGGGATGAGCAGTTCTTC. Encoded protein: CASSLWGGDEQFF.

The chain combines TRBV5-6 with TRBJ2-7, with TRBD2 as a possible D gene (6 bases). V gave up 2 bases and J gave up 3 bases, with 15 bases separating them. Germline assignment: CDR1 SGHDT and CDR2 YYEEEE. This CDR3 has 15 residues. The CDR3 reads CASSFRREDDYEQYF. CDR3 DNA: TGTGCCAGCAGCTTCCGGAGGGAGGACGACTACGAGCAGTACTTC.

This sequence joins TRBV5-4 and TRBJ2-1; D may be TRBD2 (5 bases). V was cut by 3 bases and J by 7 bases, with 17 bases left in between. The CDR3 spans 15 residues. Germline V gives CDR1 SGHNT, CDR2 YYREEE (reference sequence). The CDR3 loop is CASSSTLIALNEQFF. In nucleotides, the CDR3 is TGTGCCAGCAGCTCTACCCTCATAGCGCTTAATGAGCAGTTCTTC.

DNA of the CDR3: TGTGCCAGCAGCTTGGCCGTGGACTACACCTTC. This gives the protein CASSLAVDYTF. The rearrangement links TRBV5-4 to TRBJ1-2; D is unresolved. The CDR3 is made up of 11 amino acids. V was trimmed by 0 bases and J by 10 bases, leaving 7 bases between them. Germline assignment: CDR1 SGHNT and CDR2 YYREEE (reference sequence).

The gene calls are TRBV7-9 and TRBJ1-1, with a possible D match to TRBD1 (6 bases). Germline CDR1 and CDR2: SEHNR and FQNEAQ (reference sequence). The CDR3 is 13 residues long. Trimming took off 1 base at V and 9 bases at J, with 12 bases between the two ends. The CDR3 nucleotides read TGTGCCAGCAGCTTAGTAAGGACAGATCAAGCTTTCTTT. Its protein product is CASSLVRTDQAFF.

CDR3: CASSSDRGYTEAFF. The DNA for the CDR3 is TGCGCCAGCAGCTCGGACAGGGGGTACACTGAAGCTTTCTTT. This chain joins TRBV5-1 and TRBJ1-1; 10 bases agree with TRBD1. Germline assignment: CDR1 SGHRS and CDR2 YFSETQ. V lost 3 bases and J lost 3; bases outside the gene matches: 2. The CDR3 spans 14 residues.

This chain uses TRBV6-5 with TRBJ1-1, with D unclear. Germline-derived CDR1 and CDR2 are MNHEY and SVGAGI. V shed 0 bases and J shed 0 bases, with 5 bases lying between them. The length of the CDR3 is 14 residues. The CDR3 coding sequence is TGTGCCAGCAGTTACTCCGCAATGAACACTGAAGCTTTCTTT. This sequence encodes CASSYSAMNTEAFF.

This clone came up a few times. The CDR3 DNA sequence: TGTGCCAGCAGCGTAGTAGAAACAGAGCAGTTCTTC. This encodes CASSVVETEQFF. This chain uses TRBV9 with TRBJ2-1; D uncertain. The V end was cut by 0 bases, the J end by 10 bases, with 8 bases between. The CDR3 totals 12 residues. Germline CDR1 reads SGDLS; CDR2 reads YYNGEE.

This sequence joins TRBV6-1 and TRBJ2-1; no reliable D call. This CDR3 contains 15 residues. The germline gives CDR1 MNHNS, CDR2 SASEGT. Deletions cut 1 base from V and 1 base from J, with 8 bases between. The CDR3 spells CASSEDVSSYNEQFF. As DNA, the CDR3 is TGTGCCAGCAGTGAAGACGTGAGTTCCTACAATGAGCAGTTCTTC.

The genes are TRBV6-1 and TRBJ2-7, with 9 bases identical to TRBD2. Germline CDR1 and CDR2: MNHNS and SASEGT. The CDR3 runs 15 residues. V was clipped by 8 bases and J by 2 bases; unmatched bases: 10. The CDR3 nucleotides read TGTGCCAGCGGGGAGACTAGCGGTATAACCTACGAGCAGTACGTC. Protein sequence: CASGETSGITYEQYV.

This clone has a handful of counts. The V call is TRBV27, the J call TRBJ1-2, with 9 positions matching TRBD1. The V and J ends lost 2 bases and 8 bases, in that order; junction bases with no gene match: 9. The CDR3 extends over 15 amino acids. The germline V gene encodes CDR1 MNHEY and CDR2 SMNVEV (reference sequence). The CDR3 nucleotides read TGTGCCAGCAGTTTAGTCGGGACAGGGACTGGAGGCTACACCTTC. Protein: CASSLVGTGTGGYTF.

The V and J genes are TRBV28 and TRBJ2-7, with D possibly TRBD2 on 7 matching bases. The CDR3 covers 15 residues. Looked up from germline, CDR1 is MDHEN and CDR2 is SYDVKM. Trimming cost V 4 bases and J 0 bases, with 13 bases left between them. CDR3 nucleotides: TGTGCCAGCAGTTGGGGGCGGGGGAGCTCCTACGAGCAGTACGTC. Amino acid sequence: CASSWGRGSSYEQYV.

The table lists this clone with a few counts. The rearrangement uses TRBV19 and TRBJ2-1; TRBD2 matches at 7 bases. Germline CDR1 is LNHDA and CDR2 is SQIVND (reference sequence). This CDR3 has 17 residues. Trimming removed 3 bases from V and 1 base from J; junction bases left unmatched: 9. CDR3 sequence reads: CASSIGGGDLSYNEQFF. CDR3 in DNA: TGTGCCAGTAGTATCGGCGGGGGTGATCTATCCTACAATGAGCAGTTCTTC.